A single sample gave rise to the 30 T cell receptor beta chains below, sequenced in a study of T cells after yellow fever vaccination. TCRdb itself ran the 5' RACE reads through MiXCR, one entry per CDR3 protein. Of under 550,000 distinct CDR3 sequences in the sample, roughly a fifth were seen once. This specimen consisted of PBMCs, obtained less than 25 days after the first yellow fever vaccination. All receptors derive from a man younger than 35 who received the YFV17D yellow fever vaccine.

For the CDR3, the DNA is TGTGCCAGCAGTGTCAGACAGGCCTTCAATGAAAAACTGTTTTTT. It translates to CASSVRQAFNEKLFF. V usage is TRBV25-1 and J usage is TRBJ1-4; maybe TRBD1 (6 bases). V lost 4 bases and J lost 5, with 14 bases in between. Germline CDR1 MGHDK, CDR2 SYGVNS. The CDR3 contains 15 residues.

The chain recombines TRBV9 with TRBJ2-1; the match to TRBD2 covers 9 bases. The junction had 10 bases not matched to a gene; V was cut back by 4 bases and J by 8 bases. The CDR3 consists of 15 residues. Germline V gives CDR1 SGDLS, CDR2 YYNGEE. CDR3 protein: CASSRLAGGLDEQFF. The CDR3 bases are TGTGCCAGCAGCAGACTGGCGGGGGGGCTCGATGAGCAGTTCTTC.

The chain joins TRBV3-1 to TRBJ2-7, with TRBD2 matching 9 bases. The CDR3 is 15 residues long. V was clipped by 1 base and J by 2 bases; unmatched bases: 3. CDR1 and CDR2 from the germline V gene are LGHDT and YNNKEL (reference sequence). The CDR3 spells CASSQASGGTYEQYF. CDR3 sequence (DNA): TGTGCCAGCAGCCAAGCGAGCGGGGGGACCTACGAGCAGTACTTC.

The chain uses TRBV7-2 and TRBJ1-1, with TRBD1 as a possible D gene (6 bases). Deletions cut 5 bases from V and 6 bases from J, with 19 bases between. Per germline, CDR1 SGHTA and CDR2 FQGNSA. The CDR3 is made up of 15 amino acids. The CDR3 loop is CASSATGTSMAEAFF. The CDR3 DNA is TGTGCCAGCAGCGCCACCGGGACATCCATGGCTGAAGCTTTCTTT.

This clonotype was observed a handful of times. The CDR3 coding sequence is TGTGCCGTAAACAGGGGGCGCCTCTATGGCTACACCTTC. Its protein product is CAVNRGRLYGYTF. This chain joins TRBV12-3 or TRBV12-4 and TRBJ1-2; TRBD1 matches at 9 bases. The CDR3 contains 13 residues. After removal of 11 bases from V and 4 bases from J, the junction contained 8 bases not matched to a gene.

The chain couples TRBV4-3 to TRBJ2-3, with a tentative D call TRBD1 (5 bases). CDR1 and CDR2 from the germline V gene are LGHNA and YSLEER. Trimming shortened V by 5 bases and J by 2 bases, and 11 bases separated the two germline ends. This CDR3 region has 14 residues. The CDR3: CASSDLTATDTQYF. In DNA, the CDR3 is TGCGCCAGCAGCGACTTGACAGCCACAGATACGCAGTATTTT.

This chain connects TRBV6-1 to TRBJ1-6, with TRBD1 matching 7 bases. The CDR3 sequence is 19 residues long. CDR1 and CDR2 (germline): MNHNS, SASEGT. J lost 0 bases, V lost 6 bases, and 14 bases had no gene match. This chain's CDR3 is CASRRSAGGGSSYNSPLHF. The CDR3 DNA follows: TGTGCCAGCAGGAGGTCCGCAGGGGGTGGGAGCTCCTATAATTCACCCCTCCACTTT.

This chain connects TRBV27 to TRBJ2-3; possibly TRBD2 for D (7 bases). Germline loops: CDR1 MNHEY, CDR2 SMNVEV (reference sequence). Trimming cost V 1 base and J 5 bases, with 22 bases left between them. This CDR3 is built from 18 residues. Written as DNA, the CDR3 is TGTGCCAGCAGTTTATTGGGAAGTGGAGGGGGGGCAGGAGATACGCAGTATTTT. Its translation: CASSLLGSGGGAGDTQYF.

The sample holds many counts of this clonotype. This CDR3 is CASSYPGHPSGELFF. CDR3 sequence (DNA): TGTGCCAGCAGTTACCCGGGACATCCGAGCGGGGAGCTGTTTTTT. The rearrangement links TRBV6-5 to TRBJ2-2; tentative D call: TRBD1 (6 bases). CDR3 length: 15 residues. The germline CDR1 and CDR2 sequences are MNHEY and SVGAGI. V was shortened by 2 bases and J by 7 bases, with 14 bases between the two germline ends.

This clonotype has just a few counts. V usage is TRBV29-1 and J usage is TRBJ1-6; a possible D gene is TRBD1 (5 bases). Germline CDR1 reads SQVTM; CDR2 reads ANQGSEA. The CDR3 is 13 amino acids. V was trimmed by 2 bases and J by 9 bases, leaving 11 bases between them. CDR3 sequence: CSVELERGSPLHF. CDR3 in DNA: TGCAGCGTTGAACTTGAGAGGGGTTCACCCCTCCACTTT.

V usage is TRBV6-2 or TRBV6-3 and J usage is TRBJ2-5, with D tentatively TRBD2 (7 bases). The V and J ends lost 4 bases and 5 bases respectively, with 17 bases between them. Germline V gene data show CDR1 as MNHEY and CDR2 as SVGEGT. The CDR3 has 15 residues. The CDR3 DNA sequence: TGTGCCAGCAGTTCCCCTAGGGGGGGCCCCGAGACCCAGTACTTC. Translation: CASSSPRGGPETQYF.

There are a few counts of this clonotype. V is TRBV7-2 and J is TRBJ2-3; weak D call: TRBD1 (6 bases). The CDR3 is 16 amino acids. Trimming cost V 0 bases and J 5 bases, with 15 bases left between them. The germline CDR1 and CDR2 sequences are SGHTA and FQGNSA. The CDR3 spells CASSLAWTDNKDTQYF. Here the CDR3 DNA reads TGTGCCAGCAGCTTAGCCTGGACAGATAACAAAGATACGCAGTATTTT.

This clonotype was counted a few times. The V gene is TRBV7-2, the J gene TRBJ1-5, with a weak D call TRBD1 (6 bases). This CDR3 region has 14 residues. Deletions cut 4 bases from V and 4 bases from J, with 11 bases between. The germline V gene encodes CDR1 SGHTA and CDR2 FQGNSA. The CDR3 nucleotides are TGTGCCAGCAGCTGGGACAACTTTAATCAGCCCCAGCATTTT. Residues: CASSWDNFNQPQHF. Based on the CDR3 plus reference TRBV7-2 and TRBJ1-5, the full variable domain is GAGVSQSPSNKVTEKGKDVELRCDPISGHTALYWYRQSLGQGLEFLIYFQGNSAPDKSGLPSDRFSAERTGGSVSTLTIQRTQQEDSAVYLCASSWDNFNQPQHFGDGTRLSIL.

The rearrangement uses TRBV28 and TRBJ2-2, with D maybe TRBD2 (6 bases). V dropped 0 bases and J dropped 0 bases, with 11 bases sitting between them. This CDR3 spans 17 amino acids. Per germline, CDR1 MDHEN and CDR2 SYDVKM. CDR3 coding DNA: TGTGCCAGCAGTTTATGCACGAGACTAGCGAACACCGGGGAGCTGTTTTTT. It encodes CASSLCTRLANTGELFF.

A word on this clonotype: Sequence at one end of the junction differs from germline and may be a read error. V and J are TRBV12-5 and TRBJ1-1; tentative D call: TRBD1 (6 bases). This CDR3 contains 16 residues. The V gene's germline CDR1 is LGHNT and CDR2 FRNRAP. Written as DNA, the CDR3 is TGTGCTAGTGGTTTCAATACGGGACACCTGAATACTGAAGCTTTCTTT. It is translated as CASGFNTGHLNTEAFF.

J is TRBJ1-5 and V is TRBV7-9; no reliable D call. V was shortened by 4 bases and J by 5 bases, with 9 bases between the two germline ends. Germline V gene lookup returns CDR1 SEHNR and CDR2 FQNEAQ (reference sequence). The length of the CDR3 is 13 residues. The CDR3 protein is CASSYDLYQPQHF. The CDR3 DNA reads as TGTGCCAGCAGCTATGACCTTTATCAGCCCCAGCATTTT.

The chain couples TRBV6-1 to TRBJ1-4, with D perhaps TRBD1 (5 bases). The CDR3 totals 16 residues. The germline V and J ends were trimmed by 5 bases and 2 bases, with 15 bases remaining between them. Germline CDR1 MNHNS, CDR2 SASEGT. CDR3 in amino acids: CASSPAHGATNEKLFF. Here the CDR3 DNA reads TGTGCCAGCAGTCCAGCCCACGGGGCGACTAATGAAAAACTGTTTTTT.

This clonotype has more than one count but fewer than ten. The chain links TRBV5-1 to TRBJ2-3; perhaps D is TRBD1 or TRBD2 (5 bases each). This CDR3 spans 14 amino acids. The V end was cut by 2 bases, the J end by 3 bases, with 10 bases between. Germline values: CDR1 SGHRS, CDR2 YFSETQ. The CDR3 reads CASSFGAATDTQYF. CDR3 DNA sequence: TGCGCCAGCAGCTTCGGGGCTGCAACAGATACGCAGTATTTT.

The gene calls are TRBV21-1 and TRBJ1-2. TRBV21-1 is classified as a pseudogene. The CDR3 runs to 14 residues. Written as DNA, the CDR3 is TGTGCCAGCCTGAGGATGGGCCCCGATTTTGGCTACACCTTC. This translates into CASLRMGPDFGYTF.

This clonotype showed up just a few times. V is TRBV4-3 and J is TRBJ2-3; D gene unclear. The CDR3 sequence is 9 residues long. Trimming took off 3 bases at V and 8 bases at J, with 0 bases between the two ends. CDR1 is LGHNA, CDR2 YSLEER, per germline. CDR3 protein: CASSHTQYF. CDR3 in DNA: TGCGCCAGCAGCCATACGCAGTATTTT.

The CDR3 bases are TGTGCCAGCAGTCGCCTGACAGTGGGCCAAGAGACCCAGTACTTC. Encoded protein: CASSRLTVGQETQYF. This chain connects TRBV6-1 to TRBJ2-5, with D perhaps matching TRBD1 (5 bases). The V and J ends lost 5 bases and 1 base respectively, with 14 bases between them. Per the germline V gene, CDR1 is MNHNS and CDR2 is SASEGT. The CDR3 has 15 amino acids.

This clonotype was observed at least ten times. The chain has TRBV5-1 and TRBJ2-1; D possibly corresponds to TRBD2 (6 bases). The germline V gene encodes CDR1 SGHRS and CDR2 YFSETQ. This CDR3 has 13 amino acids. Between the trimmed V and J ends, which lost 5 bases and 3 bases, there was a span of 9 bases. CDR3 sequence reads: CASSSGSYNEQFF. CDR3 coding DNA: TGCGCCAGCAGTTCCGGGAGCTACAATGAGCAGTTCTTC.

This chain joins TRBV7-2 and TRBJ2-5, with 9 bases that match TRBD2. The J segment lost 2 bases and the V segment lost 6 bases, leaving 7 bases of the junction unmatched. The CDR3 consists of 15 residues. In germline, CDR1 is SGHTA, CDR2 FQGNSA. The DNA of the CDR3 is TGTGCCAGCAGAATCCAGCGGGGGGATCAAGAGACCCAGTACTTC. Translated: CASRIQRGDQETQYF.

This clonotype was picked up a small number of times. J is TRBJ2-7 and V is TRBV2; D is possibly TRBD1 (5 bases). The CDR3 runs to 12 residues. Trimming pared 7 bases from V and 4 bases from J, leaving 11 bases between. From germline, CDR1 is SNHLY and CDR2 FYNNEI. The CDR3 region has the DNA TGTGCCAGCACCCTGACAGTTTACGAGCAGTACTTC. Residues: CASTLTVYEQYF.

In its sample, this clonotype was seen a few times. This chain uses TRBV7-9 with TRBJ2-5, with D perhaps TRBD1 or TRBD2 (6 bases each). Germline V gene sequence: CDR1 SEHNR, CDR2 FQNEAQ (reference sequence). The V end was cut by 3 bases, the J end by 5 bases, with 13 bases between. The CDR3 loop spans 14 amino acids. The CDR3 DNA reads TGTGCCAGCAGCTTCGACGGGGGCCGGGAGACCCAGTACTTC. This sequence encodes CASSFDGGRETQYF. The variable domain in full, completed from reference TRBV7-9 and TRBJ2-5, reads DTGVSQNPRHKITKRGQNVTFRCDPISEHNRLYWYRQTLGQGPEFLTYFQNEAQLEKSRLLSDRFSAERPKGSFSTLEIQRTEQGDSAMYLCASSFDGGRETQYFGPGTRLLVL.

The J gene is TRBJ2-3, the V gene TRBV6-5; possibly TRBD2 for D (5 bases). Trimming left V 0 bases short and J 1 base short, with 11 bases between. Germline V gene data show CDR1 as MNHEY and CDR2 as SVGAGI. The CDR3 extends over 16 amino acids. The CDR3 nucleotides read TGTGCCAGCAGTTACTCGAGTCGGGGTGGCACAGATACGCAGTATTTT. Its translation is CASSYSSRGGTDTQYF.

A few counts support this clonotype. The gene calls are TRBV6-1 and TRBJ1-2; TRBD1 agrees at 11 bases. This CDR3 has 14 residues. From germline, CDR1 is MNHNS and CDR2 SASEGT. Germline trimming cut 7 bases from V and 3 bases from J; bases unmatched to any gene: 4. CDR3 amino acids: CASTRTGGDYGYTF. The CDR3 DNA sequence: TGTGCCAGCACCCGGACAGGGGGCGACTATGGCTACACCTTC.

The chain has TRBV6-5 and TRBJ2-7; TRBD1 aligns across 7 bases. V lost 4 bases to trimming and J lost 5 bases; unmatched junction nucleotides: 5. Germline V gives CDR1 MNHEY, CDR2 SVGAGI. The CDR3 has 13 residues. The CDR3 loop reads CASSSQQGNEQYV. CDR3 DNA sequence: TGTGCCAGCAGTTCCCAACAGGGGAACGAGCAGTACGTC.

This chain uses TRBV10-3 with TRBJ2-1; 7 nucleotides match TRBD2. The CDR3 runs 17 residues. Losses at the gene ends were 0 bases for V and 4 bases for J; bases not matched to a gene: 9. CDR1 ENHRY and CDR2 SYGVKD come from the germline V gene. The CDR3 sequence: CAISESTPSGSYNEQFF. CDR3 DNA: TGTGCCATCAGTGAGTCGACTCCTAGCGGTTCTTACAATGAGCAGTTCTTC.

This clonotype was counted a few times. The genes are TRBV4-1 and TRBJ1-2; 7 bases are a match to TRBD1. Germline values: CDR1 MGHRA, CDR2 YSYEKL. The CDR3 has 15 residues. J lost 6 bases, V lost 4 bases, and 11 bases had no gene match. The CDR3 DNA sequence: TGCGCCAGCAGCCCCCGGGGACAGAGACGAGATGGCTACACCTTC. It codes for CASSPRGQRRDGYTF.